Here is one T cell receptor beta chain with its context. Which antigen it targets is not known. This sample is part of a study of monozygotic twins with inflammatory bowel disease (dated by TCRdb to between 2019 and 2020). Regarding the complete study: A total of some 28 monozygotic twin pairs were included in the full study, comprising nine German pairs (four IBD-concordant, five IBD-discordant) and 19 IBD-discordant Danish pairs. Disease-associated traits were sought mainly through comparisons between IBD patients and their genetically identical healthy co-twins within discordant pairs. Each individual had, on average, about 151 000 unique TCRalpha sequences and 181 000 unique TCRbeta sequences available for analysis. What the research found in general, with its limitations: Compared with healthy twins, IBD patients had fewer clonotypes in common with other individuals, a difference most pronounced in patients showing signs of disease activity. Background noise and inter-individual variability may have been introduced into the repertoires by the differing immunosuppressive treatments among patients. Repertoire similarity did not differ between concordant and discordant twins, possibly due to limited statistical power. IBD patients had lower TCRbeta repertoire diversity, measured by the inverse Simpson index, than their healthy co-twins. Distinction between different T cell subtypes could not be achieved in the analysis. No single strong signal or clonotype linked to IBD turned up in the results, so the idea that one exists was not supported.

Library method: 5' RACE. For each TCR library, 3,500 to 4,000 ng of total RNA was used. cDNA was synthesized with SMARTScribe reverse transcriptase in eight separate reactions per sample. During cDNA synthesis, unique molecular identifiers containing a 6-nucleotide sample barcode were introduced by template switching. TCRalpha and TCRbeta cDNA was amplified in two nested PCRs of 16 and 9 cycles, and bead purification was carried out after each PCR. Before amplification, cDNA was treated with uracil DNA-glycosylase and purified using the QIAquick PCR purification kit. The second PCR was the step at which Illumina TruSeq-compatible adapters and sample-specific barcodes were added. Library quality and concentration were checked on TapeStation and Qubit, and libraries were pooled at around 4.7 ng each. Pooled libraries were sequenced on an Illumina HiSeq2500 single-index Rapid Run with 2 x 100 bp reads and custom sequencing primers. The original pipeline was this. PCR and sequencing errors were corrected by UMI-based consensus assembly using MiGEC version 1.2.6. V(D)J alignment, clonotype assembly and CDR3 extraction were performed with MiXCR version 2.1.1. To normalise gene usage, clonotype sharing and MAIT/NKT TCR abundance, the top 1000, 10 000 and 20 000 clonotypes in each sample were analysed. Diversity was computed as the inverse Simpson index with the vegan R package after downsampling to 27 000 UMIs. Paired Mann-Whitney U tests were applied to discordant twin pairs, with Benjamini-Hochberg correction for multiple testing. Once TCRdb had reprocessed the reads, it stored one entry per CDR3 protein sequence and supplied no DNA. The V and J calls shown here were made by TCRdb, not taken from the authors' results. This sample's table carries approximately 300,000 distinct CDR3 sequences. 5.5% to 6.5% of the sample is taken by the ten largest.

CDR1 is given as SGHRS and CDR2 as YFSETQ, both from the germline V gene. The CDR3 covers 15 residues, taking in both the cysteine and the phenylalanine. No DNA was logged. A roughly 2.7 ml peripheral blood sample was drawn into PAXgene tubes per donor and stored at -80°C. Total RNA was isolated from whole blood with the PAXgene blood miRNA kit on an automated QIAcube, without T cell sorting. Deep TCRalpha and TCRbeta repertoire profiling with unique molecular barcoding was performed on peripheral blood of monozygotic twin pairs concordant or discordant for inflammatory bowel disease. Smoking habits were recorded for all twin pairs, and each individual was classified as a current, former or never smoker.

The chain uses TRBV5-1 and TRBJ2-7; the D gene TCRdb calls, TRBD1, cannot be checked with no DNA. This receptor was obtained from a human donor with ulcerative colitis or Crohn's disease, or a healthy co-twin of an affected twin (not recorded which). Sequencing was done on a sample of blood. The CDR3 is CASSLVNEGADEQYF.